The entry below describes one TCR beta chain. The data derive from a study of OX40 agonist ivuxolimab in advanced cancers. Germline CDR1 reads SGHNT; CDR2 reads YENEEA. This CDR3 is built from 16 residues. The junction had 12 bases not matched to a gene; V was cut back by 5 bases and J by 7 bases. Using immunoSEQ multiplex PCR, the repertoire was profiled, and TCRdb retains in-frame clones only, with some absent. This table has around 100,000 clones, 75% to 95% appearing once. V usage is TRBV11-3 and J usage is TRBJ2-7; 12 nucleotides agree with TRBD2. The TCR was taken from an adult with an advanced solid tumor such as melanoma, head and neck, liver or kidney cancer. The specimen was CD4+ or CD8+ T cells sorted from blood, collected in a trial of the OX40 agonist ivuxolimab. CDR3 amino acids: CASSQGTSGPTGEQYF. Here the CDR3 DNA reads TGTGCCAGCAGCCAAGGGACTAGCGGGCCCACGGGAGAGCAGTACTTC.